These T cell receptor beta chains were read from a single sample in a study of blood T cell repertoires in COVID-19. Clones were read by immunoSEQ multiplex PCR, and TCRdb kept only the in-frame ones, dropping some. There are around 190,000 clones in the sample; roughly 90% occur only once, and about 18% lies in the top ten. The sequenced material came from peripheral blood. These receptors were collected from a man in his forties or fifties with COVID-19, enrolled during active disease. Each CDR3 is given with its conserved first and last residue. The D gene is left open where the match is weak. Some rows mark clone size as missing; the rest say once, few, many or name a class of expanded clone.

NA TRBJ2-7 TRBD1 TRBV6-1 CASSEYDRDVDEQYF TGTGCCAGCAGTGAATACGACAGGGATGTTGACGAGCAGTACTTC
NA TRBJ1-4 TRBD1 TRBV30 CAWRGTGRAEKLFF TGTGCCTGGAGGGGGACAGGGAGGGCTGAAAAACTGTTTTTT
NA TRBJ1-1 NA TRBV18 CASSPLRDTEAFF TGTGCCAGCTCACCGCTCCGGGACACTGAAGCTTTCTTT
NA TRBJ2-7 TRBD2 TRBV7-2 CASSLAALAGPYEQYF TGTGCCAGCAGCTTAGCAGCGCTAGCGGGACCCTACGAGCAGTACTTC
once TRBJ2-3 NA TRBV19 CASSTDGRYTDTQYF TGTGCCAGTAGTACCGACGGGAGATACACAGATACGCAGTATTTT
NA TRBJ2-7 TRBD1 TRBV5-6 CASSFPGDRDEQYF TGTGCCAGCAGCTTTCCCGGGGACAGAGACGAGCAGTACTTC
NA TRBJ1-3 TRBD1 TRBV5-1 CASSLAGGLSGNTIYF TGCGCCAGCAGCTTGGCAGGGGGTCTATCTGGAAACACCATATATTTT
NA TRBJ2-2 NA TRBV13 CASSYFQGNTGELFF TGTGCCAGCAGCTACTTTCAGGGTAACACCGGGGAGCTGTTTTTT
once TRBJ1-3 TRBD1 TRBV5-1 CASSSTIQGSGNTIYF TGCGCCAGCAGCTCCACCATACAGGGGTCGGGAAACACCATATATTTT
NA TRBJ1-1 NA TRBV5-4 CASSLEGVYTEAFF TGTGCCAGCAGCTTGGAAGGGGTGTACACTGAAGCTTTCTTT
NA TRBJ2-1 TRBD1 TRBV5-5 CASSPGTGVLNEQFF TGTGCCAGCAGCCCTGGGACAGGGGTTCTCAATGAGCAGTTCTTC
NA TRBJ1-4 TRBD1 TRBV19 CASSIRQGPNEKLFF TGTGCCAGTAGTATACGACAGGGCCCTAATGAAAAACTGTTTTTT
NA TRBJ2-2 TRBD2 TRBV3-1/TRBV3-2 CASSLAGDTGELFF TGTGCCAGCAGCTTAGCGGGAGACACCGGGGAGCTGTTTTTT
NA TRBJ1-1 NA TRBV28 CASSAQGVSMNTEAFF TGTGCCAGCAGTGCCCAGGGTGTATCCATGAACACTGAAGCTTTCTTT
NA TRBJ2-1 TRBD2 TRBV7-6 CASSGSGSSYNEQFF TGTGCCAGCAGCGGAAGCGGGAGCTCCTACAATGAGCAGTTCTTC
NA TRBJ2-4 NA TRBV5-1 CASSFTKNIQYF TGCGCCAGCAGCTTCACCAAAAACATTCAGTACTTC
NA TRBJ2-7 NA TRBV5-6 CASSLFSVADYEQYF TGTGCCAGCAGCTTATTTAGTGTGGCGGACTACGAGCAGTACTTC
NA TRBJ2-7 TRBD2 TRBV15 CATSNTSGRFSYEQYF TGTGCCACCAGCAATACTAGCGGGAGGTTTTCCTACGAGCAGTACTTC
NA TRBJ2-1 NA TRBV6-5 CASSTQVGNEQFF TGTGCCAGCAGTACACAGGTCGGCAATGAGCAGTTCTTC
NA TRBJ2-1 TRBD2 TRBV9 CASSVGPLAGGQNEQFF TGTGCCAGCAGCGTAGGCCCCTTAGCGGGAGGGCAAAATGAGCAGTTCTTC
NA TRBJ1-2 TRBD1 TRBV29-1 CSVEDGEAGWQGGYGYTF TGCAGCGTTGAAGACGGGGAGGCGGGGTGGCAGGGGGGCTATGGCTACACCTTC
NA TRBJ2-3 NA TRBV7-3 CASSSQGVADTQYF TGTGCCAGCAGCTCGCAAGGGGTCGCAGATACGCAGTATTTT
NA TRBJ2-2 TRBD1 TRBV7-8 CASSLFGTGNTGELFF TGTGCCAGCAGCTTATTCGGGACAGGGAACACCGGGGAGCTGTTTTTT
NA TRBJ2-5 TRBD1 TRBV5-4 CASSRNPDRGETQYF TGTGCCAGCAGCCGAAACCCAGACAGGGGAGAGACCCAGTACTTC
NA TRBJ2-7 NA TRBV19 CASSIASGTPPYEQYF TGTGCCAGTAGTATAGCCTCCGGGACTCCTCCCTACGAGCAGTACTTC
NA TRBJ2-7 NA TRBV23-1 CAPGGRRAEQYF TGCGCCCCCGGGGGGCGGCGGGCCGAGCAGTACTTC
NA TRBJ1-1 NA TRBV12-3/TRBV12-4 CASSPRYTEAFF TGTGCCAGCAGTCCGAGGTACACTGAAGCTTTCTTT
NA TRBJ2-7 TRBD1 TRBV18 CASSPRVGTGMGSGYEQYF TGTGCCAGCTCACCACGCGTCGGGACAGGGATGGGTTCGGGTTACGAGCAGTACTTC
once TRBJ2-2 NA TRBV24-1 CATQTPGTGELFF TGTGCCACCCAAACCCCCGGGACCGGGGAGCTGTTTTTT
few TRBJ2-1 NA TRBV27 CASSFVRAINEQFF TGTGCCAGCAGTTTTGTCAGGGCTATCAATGAGCAGTTCTTC
NA TRBJ2-5 NA TRBV18 CASSPEETQYF TGTGCCAGCTCGCCCGAGGAGACCCAGTACTTC
NA TRBJ1-5 NA TRBV18 CASSPNFSNQPQHF TGTGCCAGCTCACCCAATTTTAGCAATCAGCCCCAGCATTTT
NA TRBJ2-1 TRBD1 TRBV11-3 CASSLDQGQGAWNEQFF TGTGCCAGCAGCTTAGATCAAGGACAGGGGGCCTGGAATGAGCAGTTCTTC
NA TRBJ2-3 TRBD1 TRBV30 CASGQGGDTQYF TGTGCCTCTGGACAGGGAGGAGATACGCAGTATTTT
NA TRBJ2-2 NA TRBV6-5 CASSYGFTVNTGELFF TGTGCCAGCAGTTATGGGTTTACAGTAAACACCGGGGAGCTGTTTTTT
NA TRBJ1-5 TRBD1 TRBV18 CASSPPGQGNQPQHF TGTGCCAGCTCACCTCCGGGACAGGGGAATCAGCCCCAGCATTTT
NA TRBJ2-2 TRBD1 TRBV5-5 CASSNRGQELFF TGTGCCAGCAGCAACAGGGGCCAGGAGCTGTTTTTT
NA TRBJ2-5 TRBD1 TRBV7-6 CASSFTGVETQYF TGTGCCAGCAGCTTTACAGGGGTGGAGACCCAGTACTTC
NA TRBJ2-1 TRBD2 TRBV27 CASSLLASGGDSLYNEQFF TGTGCCAGCAGTTTATTGGCTAGCGGGGGCGACAGCCTATACAATGAGCAGTTCTTC
NA TRBJ1-1 NA TRBV18 CASSRLADTEAFF TGTGCCAGCTCAAGACTAGCGGACACTGAAGCTTTCTTT
NA TRBJ2-5 TRBD2 TRBV5-4 CASRPKTSGSGETQYF TGTGCCAGCAGACCTAAGACTAGCGGAAGCGGCGAGACCCAGTACTTC
NA TRBJ1-4 NA TRBV7-2 CASSLTGHGEKLFF TGTGCCAGCAGCTTAACAGGTCACGGTGAAAAACTGTTTTTT
few TRBJ2-2 NA TRBV2 CASKDSSNTGELFF TGTGCCAGCAAGGACAGTTCGAACACCGGGGAGCTGTTTTTT
NA TRBJ2-2 NA TRBV29-1 CSVEQAPNTGELFF TGCAGCGTTGAGCAGGCGCCGAACACCGGGGAGCTGTTTTTT
few TRBJ2-7 NA TRBV19 CASSNTNYEQYF TGTGCCAGTAGTAACACGAACTACGAGCAGTACTTC
NA TRBJ1-1 TRBD1 TRBV7-2 CASSLRTGGPEAFF TGTGCCAGCAGCTTGCGGACAGGGGGACCTGAAGCTTTCTTT
NA TRBJ1-5 NA TRBV7-9 CASSLGRGGFSNQPQHF TGTGCCAGCAGCTTAGGGAGGGGAGGCTTTAGCAATCAGCCCCAGCATTTT
few TRBJ2-7 NA TRBV5-4 CASSLAGLNYEQYF TGTGCCAGCAGCTTGGCGGGGTTGAACTACGAGCAGTACTTC